A selection of T cell receptor beta chains follows, all from one sample in a study of cytomegalovirus exposure and HLA in healthy donors. Using immunoSEQ multiplex PCR, the repertoire was profiled, and TCRdb retains in-frame clones only, with some absent. Of tens of thousands of clones listed, around 78% are singletons. Specimen: PBMCs. The receptor set was obtained from a female donor in good health and CMV-seronegative. CDR3s include the opening cysteine and the closing phenylalanine or tryptophan. The order of the fields is V gene, D gene, clone size, J gene, CDR3 DNA, CDR3 protein. The D gene is left open where the match is weak. Clone size is not always given. Where it is, it says once, few, many or a class for expanded clones.

>TRBV14|TRBD1|.|TRBJ2-3
TGTGCCAGCAGCCAAGGCACAGGGGGAATGGATACGCAGTATTTT
CASSQGTGGMDTQYF
>TRBV18|.|.|TRBJ2-3
TGTGCCAGCTCACCGGAGGGAGGAGATACGCAGTATTTT
CASSPEGGDTQYF
>TRBV29-1|.|.|TRBJ2-2
TGCAGCGTTGGACTAGGGAAAACCAGAAACACCGGGGAGCTGTTTTTT
CSVGLGKTRNTGELFF
>TRBV4-2|TRBD2|once|TRBJ2-7
TGTGCCAGCAGCCAAGCAAGGACTAGCATCGACGAGCAGTACTTC
CASSQARTSIDEQYF
>TRBV5-6|.|few|TRBJ2-3
TGTGCCAGCAGCCCGAGCCTCCACCTGAGCACAGATACGCAGTATTTT
CASSPSLHLSTDTQYF
>TRBV2|TRBD1|.|TRBJ2-7
TGTGCCAGCAGTGAATGGGGTGGGGACAGGGCTCGGGAGCAGTACTTC
CASSEWGGDRAREQYF
>TRBV19|.|once|TRBJ2-3
TGTGCCAGTAAGTGGACGGGGGGCGAAGATACGCAGTATTTT
CASKWTGGEDTQYF
>TRBV9|.|once|TRBJ2-1
TGTGCCAGCAGCGTAGGTGAAGCATCTAGCTCCTACAATGAGCAGTTCTTC
CASSVGEASSSYNEQFF
>TRBV5-1|TRBD1|.|TRBJ2-5
TGCGCCAGCAGCTCCCCGGGACAGCCTTTCCAAGAGACCCAGTACTTC
CASSSPGQPFQETQYF
>TRBV6-1|.|.|TRBJ1-4
TGTGCCAGCAAGTCGGTTGCAACTAATGAAAAACTGTTTTTT
CASKSVATNEKLFF
>TRBV9|TRBD1|.|TRBJ2-7
TGTGCCAGCAGCGCCCGAACCGGGACAGGGGGTTACGAGCAGTACTTC
CASSARTGTGGYEQYF
>TRBV2|.|.|TRBJ1-2
TGTGCCAGCAGTGATTCAGTTTATGGCTACACCTTC
CASSDSVYGYTF
>TRBV6-4|TRBD2|.|TRBJ2-1
TGTGCCAGCAGTGCCGACGGGGGGGCCAATGAGCAGTTCTTC
CASSADGGANEQFF
>TRBV25-1|TRBD2|.|TRBJ2-2
TGTGCCAGCACTACTAGCGGGGCGAACACCGGGGAGCTGTTTTTT
CASTTSGANTGELFF
>TRBV7-3|.|once|TRBJ1-2
TGTGCCAGCAGGCTAGGTGGTTGTAACTATGGCTACACCTTC
CASRLGGCNYGYTF
>TRBV5-1|.|few|TRBJ2-5
TGCGCCAGCAGCTTGGAGCTCCCGGAGACCCAGTACTTC
CASSLELPETQYF
>TRBV18|TRBD1|.|TRBJ1-2
TGTGCCAGCTCAGCCACAGGGGGTTCGAGCTATGGCTACACCTTC
CASSATGGSSYGYTF
>TRBV6-5|.|few|TRBJ2-5
TGTGCCAGCAGTTCGACTAGTTTCGAGACCCAGTACTTC
CASSSTSFETQYF
>TRBV6-1|TRBD2|once|TRBJ2-1
TGTGCCAGCAGTGTGCCCAGCGGGGGGGCTGATGAGCAGTTCTTC
CASSVPSGGADEQFF
>TRBV6-1|.|.|TRBJ2-7
TGTGCCACCACAACGGCTACCCAGGGCGCCTACGAGCAGTACTTC
CATTTATQGAYEQYF
>TRBV7-6|TRBD2|.|TRBJ2-5
TGTGCCAGCAGCTTAAGCGGGGGGGCCGGAGAGACCCAGTACTTC
CASSLSGGAGETQYF
>TRBV7-2|.|few|TRBJ1-2
TGTGCCAGCAGCGCTAGTAGCTATGGCTACACCTTC
CASSASSYGYTF
>TRBV10-3|TRBD2|once|TRBJ2-1
TGTGCCATCAGTGCCCCACGGGGGGGCTTCTACAATGAGCAGTTCTTC
CAISAPRGGFYNEQFF
>TRBV15|.|.|TRBJ1-4
TGTGCCACCAGGGACACGGTCGGAATGGAAAAACTGTTTTTT
CATRDTVGMEKLFF
>TRBV4-1|TRBD2|.|TRBJ2-3
TGCGCCAGCAGCCTAAGCGTGCTAGCGGGGAAAATGGGAAATACGCAGTATTTT
CASSLSVLAGKMGNTQYF